This TCR beta chain was identified during a study of T-cell memory formation after mild COVID-19. Notes on the study in general: Clones contracting over day 15 to 85 were CD4/CD8 balanced, with later expanders leaning CD4+. Most CD4+ clones that shrank were in CM and EM, while CD8+ ones turned up in EMRA.

UMIs and sample barcodes were carried by the TCR alpha and TCR beta cDNA libraries that 5'RACE produced using constant-segment primers. TCRdb ran MiXCR on the 5' RACE reads and lists one entry per CDR3 protein. The sample has around 410,000 distinct CDR3 sequences, around 22% seen once. The CDR3 is 12 residues long. Germline loops: CDR1 SQVTM, CDR2 ANQGSEA. With regard to this clonotype: Its cognate antigen is unknown.

The sequenced sample consisted of PBMCs or a T cell subset sorted from them (not recorded which). This clonotype was sampled from an adult woman who had mild COVID-19 (a few samples of this study predate the infection). Cell type and time point are not known. V is TRBV29-1 and J is TRBJ2-1, with a tentative D call TRBD1 (5 bases). The CDR3 is CTAWGSYNEQFF. For the CDR3, the DNA is TGCACCGCATGGGGCAGCTACAATGAGCAGTTCTTC.